This T cell receptor (beta chain) originates from a study of T cells in Graves' hyperthyroidism and ophthalmopathy. Germline trimming cut 6 bases from V and 6 bases from J; bases unmatched to any gene: 7. The CDR3 runs 14 residues. From germline, CDR1 is MNHEY and CDR2 SVGEGT. This clonotype was seen repeatedly, ten times or more. It was RNA transcripts that yielded the amplified TCR beta CDR3 regions. When the TCR CDR3 underwent first-round RT-PCR, the HTBI primer set was used. TCRdb passed the multiplex PCR reads through MiXCR, listing each CDR3 protein once. Of a few hundred thousand distinct CDR3 sequences in the sample, roughly 15% were seen once.

The source is a woman aged 30 to 39 with Graves' ophthalmopathy. Sequenced: blood. The chain combines TRBV6-2 or TRBV6-3 with TRBJ1-2; 10 positions agree with TRBD1. The CDR3, as DNA: TGTGCCAGCAGATTGCTCGGACAGGGGGATGGCTACACCTTC. Translation: CASRLLGQGDGYTF.